The subject of this entry is one T cell receptor (beta chain). This clone was found a few times. Which antigen it targets is not known. No much larger clonotype is one base removed from it; base qualities were not supplied. Whole blood was collected in K2EDTA tubes by collaborating institutions according to the institutions' own protocols. Collaborator samples were shipped for TCRbeta analysis as frozen whole blood, isolated PBMCs, or DNA extracted from either sample type. From the cysteine through the phenylalanine, the CDR3 covers 16 amino acids. CDR3 DNA is the only sequence kept; it has 48 bases, read in frame from the first base. Based on the germline V gene, the CDR1 and CDR2 sequences are SNHLY and FYNNEI. V and J are trimmed by 3 bases and 0 bases, and the gene matches miss 5 bases of the junction. The source of the sample is a study of blood T cell repertoires in COVID-19 (dated by TCRdb to 2020 to 2022). Study-wide context: The collaborator samples originated in the United States, Italy and Spain and spanned the acute and convalescent phases of COVID-19. The prospective study material was composed of cDNA or gDNA derived from T cells, B-cell-depleted T cells, or PBMCs. Deeply sampled blood TCRbeta repertoires from subjects exposed to, actively infected with, or recovered from COVID-19 were included in the dataset. The repertoires were made available in a free public database intended to serve as a resource for research on the immune response to SARS-CoV-2. The samples were drawn from two sources: the first 160 participants of the ongoing ImmuneRACE study, and about 1,300 subjects contributed by 6 global collaborators. Sample metadata almost always included a de-identified subject ID, COVID-19 status, age in years and sex. Where available, HLA class I and class II types were taken from metadata supplied by the sample provider and were not determined by assay-based typing.

Broad study findings and their caveats: The quantity of clinical and demographic metadata differed by source and by participant and was supplied without curation.

TCRbeta CDR3 regions were amplified from genomic DNA using the immunoSEQ Assay, a bias-controlled multiplex PCR. As for the authors' bioinformatics: The number of nucleated cells in each sample was estimated by amplification of reference gene primers within the assay. Sequence reads were collapsed and filtered to measure the absolute abundance of every unique TCRbeta CDR3 rearrangement. Productive Simpson clonality was computed per sample as the square root of Simpson's diversity index over productive rearrangements. As stored in TCRdb, this immuneACCESS dataset retains in-frame rearrangements with V and J assigned. A fraction of the clones does not appear; measured against another copy, unresolved V genes explain less than half of the discrepancy, and the remainder lacks a known reason. V, J and clone size are those of that table, while D and trimming were read from the DNA. The sample table records fewer than 250,000 clones; roughly four fifths of these occur just once. Roughly 4.7% of the sample lies in the top ten.

The clonotype was recovered from a woman aged 70-85 years with acute or convalescent COVID-19. The sequence joins TRBV2 to TRBJ1-5; 7 middle bases align to TRBD1. The sequenced sample consisted of peripheral blood. Here the CDR3 is given as CASSDPGGPSNQPQHF. The base sequence is TGTGCCAGCAGTGATCCAGGGGGTCCTAGCAATCAGCCCCAGCATTTT. Reference TRBV2 and TRBJ1-5 proteins supply the regions before and after the CDR3; the full variable domain is: EPEVTQTPSHQVTQMGQEVILRCVPISNHLYFYWYRQILGQKVEFLVSFYNNEISEKSEIFDDQFSVERPDGSNFTLKIRSTKLEDSAMYFCASSDPGGPSNQPQHFGDGTRLSIL.